Presented here are 17 T cell receptor beta chains from one specimen sequenced in a study of blood T cell repertoires in COVID-19. Assay: immunoSEQ multiplex PCR; the TCRdb copy retains only in-frame clones and omits some. Among a few hundred thousand clones listed, 70% to 90% were seen once. The specimen was PBMCs or T cells enriched from blood (not recorded which). These receptor sequences come from a woman aged 55-69 years in a cohort exposed to, infected with or recovered from COVID-19 (not recorded which).

This clone was seen once. The chain combines TRBV28 with TRBJ1-5; D unresolved. V gave up 7 bases and J gave up 1 base, with 14 bases separating them. The CDR3 consists of 15 residues. Germline V gene data show CDR1 as MDHEN and CDR2 as SYDVKM. Here the CDR3 DNA reads TGTGCCAGCATATTTTCTAGGTGGAGCAATCAGCCCCAGCATTTT. Translating it yields CASIFSRWSNQPQHF.

This chain links TRBV5-1 with TRBJ1-2; possibly TRBD1 for D (5 bases). V lost 4 bases and J 4 bases, leaving 11 bases between the germline ends. This CDR3 comprises 13 residues. Germline V CDR1 and CDR2: SGHRS, YFSETQ. This chain's CDR3 is CASSGGGFYGYTF. The CDR3 nucleotides are TGCGCCAGCAGCGGCGGGGGGTTCTATGGCTACACCTTC.

V gene TRBV11-3 combines with J gene TRBJ1-4; 7 nucleotides line up with TRBD1. CDR1 is SGHNT and CDR2 is YENEEA in the germline V gene. J lost 0 bases, V lost 5 bases, and 18 bases had no gene match. The CDR3 spans 20 residues. This CDR3 is CASSARIQGSDPATNEKLFF. CDR3 DNA sequence: TGTGCCAGCAGCGCCCGTATACAGGGGTCGGACCCTGCAACTAATGAAAAACTGTTTTTT.

J is TRBJ1-6 and V is TRBV5-1; TRBD1 matches 7 bases. Germline V CDR1 and CDR2: SGHRS, YFSETQ. Germline trimming cut 0 bases from V and 7 bases from J; bases unmatched to any gene: 10. The CDR3 spans 17 residues. The CDR3 DNA sequence: TGCGCCAGCAGCTTGGATTCACAGGGGTACAGGAATTCACCCCTCCACTTT. The encoded protein is CASSLDSQGYRNSPLHF.

The rearrangement uses TRBV5-8 and TRBJ1-1; 10 nucleotides line up with TRBD1. This CDR3 has 14 residues. The J segment lost 5 bases and the V segment lost 5 bases, leaving 6 bases of the junction unmatched. Germline CDR1 is SGHTS and CDR2 is YDEGEE. CDR3 residues: CASSFDRGLTEAFF. CDR3 DNA sequence: TGTGCCAGCAGTTTTGACAGGGGGCTTACTGAAGCTTTCTTT. The complete variable domain, with remaining parts taken from reference TRBV5-8 and TRBJ1-1, reads EAGVTQSPTHLIKTRGQQATLRCSPISGHTSVYWYQQALGLGLQFLLWYDEGEERNRGNFPPRFSGRQFPNYSSELNVNALELEDSALYLCASSFDRGLTEAFFGQGTRLTVV.

The genes are TRBV3-1 (or the pseudogene TRBV3-2) and TRBJ2-2, with D possibly being TRBD1 (6 bases). CDR3 length equals 14 residues. CDR1 is LGHDT and CDR2 is YNNKEL in the germline V gene (reference sequence). The V and J ends lost 6 bases and 5 bases respectively, with 13 bases between them. This CDR3 reads CASRQGTGTGELFF. The CDR3 coding sequence is TGTGCCAGCAGGCAGGGGACCGGGACCGGGGAGCTGTTTTTT.

The chain links TRBV30 to TRBJ2-7, with D perhaps matching TRBD2 (5 bases). V dropped 0 bases and J dropped 5 bases, with 8 bases sitting between them. The CDR3 consists of 12 residues. Germline loops: CDR1 GTSNPN, CDR2 SVGIG (reference sequence). The chain's CDR3 is CAWSVGVNEQYF. DNA for the CDR3: TGTGCCTGGAGTGTGGGAGTGAACGAGCAGTACTTC. The variable domain in full, with the rest retrieved from reference TRBV30 and TRBJ2-7, is SQTIHQWPATLVQPVGSPLSLECTVEGTSNPNLYWYRQAAGRGLQLLFYSVGIGQISSEVPQNLSASRPQDRQFILSSKKLLLSDSGFYLCAWSVGVNEQYFGPGTRLTVT.

V usage is TRBV5-6 and J usage is TRBJ2-5; 11 bases align to TRBD2. The V gene's germline CDR1 is SGHDT and CDR2 YYEEEE. The CDR3 length is 19 residues. The V segment lost 0 bases and the J segment 5 bases; nucleotides outside the gene matches: 15. CDR3 bases: TGTGCCAGCAGCTTGGTGGGCTTCACTAGCGGGAGATTTGTGGAGACCCAGTACTTC. This encodes CASSLVGFTSGRFVETQYF.

The chain carries TRBV28 and TRBJ2-2, with 7 bases matching TRBD2. V trimming: 3 bases; J trimming: 5 bases; junction bases outside the gene matches: 12. The CDR3 consists of 17 residues. The germline V gene encodes CDR1 MDHEN and CDR2 SYDVKM. In DNA, the CDR3 is TGTGCCAGCAGTTTCGGGTGGGCGGGGGTACAAACCGGGGAGCTGTTTTTT. Translated, it gives CASSFGWAGVQTGELFF.

The genes are TRBV5-1 and TRBJ2-2; the D is unclear. The germline gives CDR1 SGHRS, CDR2 YFSETQ. This CDR3 region has 18 residues. The germline V and J ends were trimmed by 4 bases and 1 base, with 20 bases remaining between them. The CDR3 DNA follows: TGCGCCAGCAGCCCACCGACACCATCCGTGGGGAACACCGGGGAGCTGTTTTTT. Its protein product is CASSPPTPSVGNTGELFF.

The chain employs TRBV18 and TRBJ2-2; 7 nucleotides line up with TRBD1. The CDR3 runs 15 residues. The germline CDR1 and CDR2 sequences are KGHSH and LQKENI. V gave up 4 bases and J gave up 0 bases; unmatched junction bases: 2. CDR3 nucleotide sequence: TGTGCCAGCTCACAACAGGGGCCGAACACCGGGGAGCTGTTTTTT. Residues: CASSQQGPNTGELFF.

This clone was seen a single time. The gene calls are TRBV28 and TRBJ2-5; perhaps TRBD1 as D (6 bases). The CDR3 runs 15 residues. Between the trimmed V and J ends, which lost 2 bases and 2 bases, there was a span of 12 bases. CDR1 and CDR2 (germline): MDHEN, SYDVKM. The chain's CDR3 is CASSLQGTYQETQYF. The CDR3 coding sequence is TGTGCCAGCAGTTTACAGGGGACGTATCAAGAGACCCAGTACTTC.

The chain employs TRBV20-1 and TRBJ2-5; D is unclear. This CDR3 spans 12 amino acids. Germline V CDR1 and CDR2: DFQATT, SNEGSKA (reference sequence). Trimming left V 3 bases short and J 5 bases short, with 10 bases between. CDR3 sequence (DNA): TGCAGTGCTAGTAGTGTCCGGGAGACCCAGTACTTC. Residues: CSASSVRETQYF.

The chain joins TRBV12-3 or TRBV12-4 to TRBJ1-3; the match to TRBD1 covers 12 bases. V shed 6 bases, J shed 8 bases, and the junction held 2 bases outside the gene matches. The CDR3 is 13 amino acids. CDR3: CASRGQGADTIYF. DNA for the CDR3: TGTGCCAGCAGGGGACAGGGGGCTGACACCATATATTTT.

The chain links TRBV7-8 to TRBJ2-5; TRBD2 matches 12 bases. Germline CDR1 SGHVS, CDR2 FQNEAQ. Germline trimming cut 5 bases from V and 6 bases from J; bases unmatched to any gene: 16. This CDR3 comprises 18 residues. As DNA, the CDR3 is TGTGCCAGCAGCCACCGTTCTAGCGGGAGGGCCATAAGACAGACCCAGTACTTC. Protein: CASSHRSSGRAIRQTQYF.

The genes are TRBV9 and TRBJ2-5; 9 nucleotides line up with TRBD2. The CDR3 sequence is 16 residues long. Germline CDR1 reads SGDLS; CDR2 reads YYNGEE. J lost 4 bases, V lost 0 bases, and 7 bases had no gene match. The CDR3 protein is CASSVASSGNRETQYF. The CDR3 nucleotides read TGTGCCAGCAGCGTAGCGTCTAGCGGGAATCGAGAGACCCAGTACTTC.

This clone was counted between two and nine times. The V and J genes are TRBV7-8 and TRBJ2-1, with TRBD2 matching over 8 bases. V shed 5 bases, J shed 7 bases, and the junction held 10 bases outside the gene matches. This CDR3 region has 15 residues. Germline V gives CDR1 SGHVS, CDR2 FQNEAQ. CDR3 in amino acids: CASSRTERETNEQFF. The CDR3, as DNA: TGTGCCAGCAGCCGGACGGAGCGGGAGACGAATGAGCAGTTCTTC. Full variable domain (missing parts from reference TRBV7-8 and TRBJ2-1): GAGVSQSPRYKVAKRGQDVALRCDPISGHVSLFWYQQALGQGPEFLTYFQNEAQLDKSGLPSDRFFAERPEGSVSTLKIQRTQQEDSAVYLCASSRTERETNEQFFGPGTRLTVL.